A single sample is the source of the 10 T cell receptor beta chains below, sequenced in a study of response to subunit inactivated influenza vaccine. TCRdb fed the RT-PCR reads into MiXCR, producing one record per CDR3 protein. Among approximately 520,000 distinct CDR3 sequences listed, more than 15% were seen once. Sequenced here: CD4+ T cells sorted from PBMCs, sampled around 25 months after vaccination. These receptors were obtained from a man between 50 and 75 years old who received an inactivated influenza vaccine.

This clonotype showed up many times. The chain links TRBV29-1 to TRBJ1-2; TRBD1 aligns across 7 bases. Germline CDR1 and CDR2: SQVTM and ANQGSEA. V was pared by 6 bases and J by 0 bases, with 4 bases of the junction left unmatched. The CDR3 contains 13 residues. This chain's CDR3 is CSVRGLANYGYTF. In DNA, the CDR3 is TGCAGCGTCAGGGGGTTAGCTAACTATGGCTACACCTTC.

There are a few counts of this clonotype. The chain uses TRBV21-1 and TRBJ2-7; TRBD2 reflects the table's D call only, with no check against the DNA. TRBV21-1 is a pseudogene. The CDR3 totals 16 residues. The CDR3 nucleotides are TGTGCCAGCAGCAAAGGAGGACTAGCCTTTAGCTACGAGCAGTACTTC. Translating it yields CASSKGGLAFSYEQYF.

This clonotype came up a few times. The J gene is TRBJ2-7, the V gene TRBV29-1; TRBD1 matches at 7 bases. CDR1 and CDR2 from the germline V gene are SQVTM and ANQGSEA. V shed 7 bases and J 2 bases; nucleotides not matched to a gene: 11. CDR3 length: 14 residues. The CDR3 reads CSAIRDSHTYEQYF. CDR3 DNA sequence: TGCAGCGCGATCCGGGACAGCCATACCTACGAGCAGTACTTC.

V gene TRBV6-1 combines with J gene TRBJ2-4; the D gene is possibly TRBD1 (5 bases). Germline CDR1 and CDR2: MNHNS and SASEGT. The CDR3 has 13 amino acids. V was cut by 6 bases and J by 3 bases, with 9 bases left in between. CDR3 bases: TGTGCCAGCAGGGACGACAGCAAAAACATTCAGTACTTC. It codes for CASRDDSKNIQYF.

The chain recombines TRBV4-3 with TRBJ2-3; D not resolved. The ends were cut back, 1 base at V and 0 bases at J, with 8 bases in the middle. The CDR3 loop spans 15 amino acids. Germline V gene data show CDR1 as LGHNA and CDR2 as YSLEER. The CDR3 nucleotides are TGCGCCAGCAGCCAAGTTCACAGCAGCACAGATACGCAGTATTTT. Protein: CASSQVHSSTDTQYF.

This clonotype was counted between two and nine times. This chain connects TRBV29-1 to TRBJ2-1; D is unresolved. V gave up 3 bases and J gave up 4 bases, with 10 bases separating them. The CDR3 has 13 amino acids. CDR1 is SQVTM and CDR2 is ANQGSEA in the germline V gene. CDR3 amino acids: CSVDGPPYNEQFF. The DNA for the CDR3 is TGCAGCGTTGACGGCCCGCCGTACAATGAGCAGTTCTTC.

This clonotype was seen many times. The V and J genes are TRBV5-1 and TRBJ2-7; no clear D gene. V was trimmed by 2 bases and J by 3 bases, leaving 9 bases between them. Germline CDR1 reads SGHRS; CDR2 reads YFSETQ. CDR3 length: 13 residues. The CDR3 DNA is TGCGCCAGCAGCTTTAGTACGGGCTACGAGCAGTACTTC. Protein sequence: CASSFSTGYEQYF.

Details on this clonotype: This could be a read error, since a much larger clone is one nucleotide away. The chain recombines TRBV29-1 with TRBJ1-3; D ambiguous. Per the germline V gene, CDR1 is SQVTM and CDR2 is ANQGSEA. V lost 7 bases and J 4 bases, leaving 11 bases between the germline ends. The CDR3 spans 12 residues. CDR3 amino acids: CSGRAGGNTIYF. Here the CDR3 DNA reads TGCAGCGGAAGAGCTGGGGGAAACACCATATATTTT.

This clonotype occurred a few times. The gene calls are TRBV9 and TRBJ1-5, with 7 bases that match TRBD1. The CDR3 is made up of 15 amino acids. Per germline, CDR1 SGDLS and CDR2 YYNGEE. Trimming removed 0 bases from V and 4 bases from J; junction bases left unmatched: 4. DNA for the CDR3: TGTGCCAGCAGCGTAGACAGGGGAGGAAATCAGCCCCAGCATTTT. As protein: CASSVDRGGNQPQHF.

The rearrangement links TRBV6-2 or TRBV6-3 to TRBJ2-7; D is unclear. The germline V gene encodes CDR1 MNHEY and CDR2 SVGEGT. There are 12 residues in the CDR3. V shed 7 bases and J shed 6 bases, with 13 bases lying between them. In DNA form, the CDR3 reads TGTGCCAGCATCACCGCCGTTTTCGAGCAGTACTTC. Protein: CASITAVFEQYF.